A single count supports the clone carrying this TCR beta chain. The target antigen is unknown. The sample originates from a study of graft-versus-host responses after intestinal transplantation. Study summary: Isolated intestinal, liver-intestinal, or multivisceral transplants were what recipients had. Every recipient had anti-thymocyte globulin induction and around 3 years of tacrolimus plus steroids.

Profiling relied on immunoSEQ multiplex PCR, and the TCRdb table lists in-frame clones only, not all of them. The sample shows about 39,000 clones, about 93% of them seen only once. General observations from the study: High graft-versus-host to host-versus-graft clonal ratios were found in allografts of patients who had graft-donor T cell macrochimerism.

The material was unstimulated CD8+ T cells sorted from spleen or lymph node cells, obtained before transplant. This sequence was found in a human donor who was the organ donor for an intestinal transplant.

The CDR3 coding sequence is TGTGCCAGTAGTACCCCTTACAATGAGCAGTTCTTC. This codes for CASSTPYNEQFF. The chain recombines TRBV19 with TRBJ2-1, with unresolved D. Trimming took off 4 bases at V and 4 bases at J, with 5 bases between the two ends. This CDR3 is 12 amino acids long. Germline V gives CDR1 LNHDA, CDR2 SQIVND (reference sequence).